This T cell receptor (beta chain) is from a study of CD8+CD57+ T cells in acquired aplastic anemia. Study overall: Sorted CD4+ and CD8+ cells yielded DNA averaging approximately 3 ug.

A note on this clonotype: Germline is not matched at one junction end, which may reflect a read error.

According to the study, genomic DNA was the template for TCR beta VDJ and CDR3 profiling. TCRdb independently ran MiXCR on the reads; one entry per CDR3 protein. Of 120,000 or so distinct CDR3 sequences listed, 48% are singletons. The TCR sequence derives from a human donor in good health, serving as a control. The sequencing sample was made of sorted CD4+, CD8+, or CD8+CD57+ T cells (not recorded which) from PBMCs.

The CDR3 sequence: CASSLRGGDEQHF. CDR3 bases: TGTGCCAGCAGCCTGAGGGGGGGCGACGAGCAGCACTTC. The chain joins TRBV7-2 to TRBJ2-7; possibly TRBD2 for D (7 bases). The CDR3 spans 13 residues. Germline V gene sequence: CDR1 SGHTA, CDR2 FQGNSA.